This is a list of T cell receptor beta chains from one sample in a study of blood T cell repertoires in COVID-19. Repertoires were generated with immunoSEQ multiplex PCR, while TCRdb's copy carries only in-frame clones and drops some. The data show roughly 98,000 clones, about 92% seen once. Sequencing used peripheral blood. The receptors shown here come from a woman aged 60 to 75 with active COVID-19. CDR3s include the opening cysteine and the closing phenylalanine or tryptophan. Each record gives: J gene, V gene, CDR3 protein.

J gene: TRBJ2-7
V gene: TRBV3-1/TRBV3-2
CDR3 protein: CASSQDLGYEQYF

J gene: TRBJ2-3
V gene: TRBV3-1/TRBV3-2
CDR3 protein: CASSQGFSTDTQYF

J gene: TRBJ1-3
V gene: TRBV18
CDR3 protein: CASSPPVGQGPIGNTIYF

J gene: TRBJ1-3
V gene: TRBV7-9
CDR3 protein: CASSLSAGAPGNTIYF

J gene: TRBJ2-7
V gene: TRBV28
CDR3 protein: CASRGQTYEQYF

J gene: TRBJ1-2
V gene: TRBV28
CDR3 protein: CASRGTGSYGYTF

J gene: TRBJ1-5
V gene: TRBV6-5
CDR3 protein: CASSYVSAGDQPQHF

J gene: TRBJ1-5
V gene: TRBV4-3
CDR3 protein: CASSQASGAGQPQHF

J gene: TRBJ2-3
V gene: TRBV3-1/TRBV3-2
CDR3 protein: CASSPLAGSTDTQYF

J gene: TRBJ2-7
V gene: TRBV7-9
CDR3 protein: CASSPLSGVSSYEQYF

J gene: TRBJ1-2
V gene: TRBV11-2
CDR3 protein: CASSLDRISQGYGYTF

J gene: TRBJ2-2
V gene: TRBV11-2
CDR3 protein: CASSLVGQSGELFF

J gene: TRBJ2-7
V gene: TRBV7-3
CDR3 protein: CASSLGTGGEQYF

J gene: TRBJ1-4
V gene: TRBV7-9
CDR3 protein: CASSLGTGKGEDEKLFF

J gene: TRBJ1-2
V gene: TRBV9
CDR3 protein: CASSVGGGEGGYTF

J gene: TRBJ2-2
V gene: TRBV7-6
CDR3 protein: CASSLLPSLLNTGELFF

J gene: TRBJ2-7
V gene: TRBV10-3
CDR3 protein: CAISAGGGADEQYF

J gene: TRBJ1-1
V gene: TRBV27
CDR3 protein: CASSPSDRGTEAFF

J gene: TRBJ2-4
V gene: TRBV9
CDR3 protein: CASSVDRGNSLSKNIQYF

J gene: TRBJ1-6
V gene: TRBV12-3/TRBV12-4
CDR3 protein: CASSPGGMTLHF

J gene: TRBJ2-2
V gene: TRBV28
CDR3 protein: CASSSLTGRGRGELFF

J gene: TRBJ2-7
V gene: TRBV12-3/TRBV12-4
CDR3 protein: CASSLVGGYEQYF

J gene: TRBJ2-3
V gene: TRBV29-1
CDR3 protein: CSVEWRGGTDTQYF

J gene: TRBJ1-6
V gene: TRBV12-3/TRBV12-4
CDR3 protein: CATGQGDNSPLHF

J gene: TRBJ2-7
V gene: TRBV4-1
CDR3 protein: CASSQDSRGQSYEQYF

J gene: TRBJ1-5
V gene: TRBV19
CDR3 protein: CASSITANQPQHF

J gene: TRBJ2-4
V gene: TRBV5-1
CDR3 protein: CASSLSDSIAKNIQYF

J gene: TRBJ1-1
V gene: TRBV28
CDR3 protein: CASSPNRNTEAFF

J gene: TRBJ1-5
V gene: TRBV6-1
CDR3 protein: CASSVFGVYSNQPQHF